The text below deals with one T cell receptor beta chain. The ends were cut back, 4 bases at V and 0 bases at J, with 6 bases in the middle. CDR1 and CDR2 from the germline V gene are SQVTM and ANQGSEA. The CDR3 runs to 12 residues. The authors reverse transcribed roughly 0.45 to 1 ug RNA with random hexamers. TCR beta CDR3 was amplified by immunoSEQ multiplex PCR. This amplification extended across 54 Vbeta and 13 Jbeta segments. TCRdb used MiXCR to reprocess the immunoSEQ multiplex PCR reads, holding one entry per CDR3 protein. The data show 180,000 or so distinct CDR3 sequences, with more than 90% seen just once and over 0.12% held by the top ten. The data originate from a study of CD8 T cells in Susac syndrome.

The receptor comes from a human donor in good health. The material sequenced was CD4+ T cells from PBMCs. The chain employs TRBV29-1 and TRBJ1-2; D gene uncertain. The CDR3 sequence: CSVVFANYGYTF. In nucleotides, the CDR3 is TGCAGCGTTGTCTTTGCTAACTATGGCTACACCTTC. The whole variable domain, filled in from reference TRBV29-1 and TRBJ1-2, reads SAVISQKPSRDICQRGTSLTIQCQVDSQVTMMFWYRQQPGQSLTLIATANQGSEATYESGFVIDKFPISRPNLTFSTLTVSNMSPEDSSIYLCSVVFANYGYTFGSGTRLTVV.